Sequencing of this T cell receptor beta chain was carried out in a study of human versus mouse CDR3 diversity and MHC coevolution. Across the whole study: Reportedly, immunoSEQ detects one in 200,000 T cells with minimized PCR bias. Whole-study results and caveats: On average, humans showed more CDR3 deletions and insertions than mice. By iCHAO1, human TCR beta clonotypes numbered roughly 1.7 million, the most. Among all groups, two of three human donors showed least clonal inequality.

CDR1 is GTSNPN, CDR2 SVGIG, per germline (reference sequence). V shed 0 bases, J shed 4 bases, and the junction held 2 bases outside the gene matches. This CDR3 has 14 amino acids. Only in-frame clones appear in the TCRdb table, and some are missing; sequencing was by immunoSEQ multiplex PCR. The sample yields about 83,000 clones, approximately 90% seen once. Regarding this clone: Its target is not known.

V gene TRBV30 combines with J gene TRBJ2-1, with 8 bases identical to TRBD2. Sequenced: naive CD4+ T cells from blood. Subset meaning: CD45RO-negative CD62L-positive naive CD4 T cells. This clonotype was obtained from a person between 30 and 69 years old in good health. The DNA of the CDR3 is TGTGCCTGGAGTGTACGGGGGGGATACAATGAGCAGTTCTTC. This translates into CAWSVRGGYNEQFF.